The 22 T cell receptor beta chains below come from one sample, sequenced in a study of T-cell memory formation after mild COVID-19. TCRdb reprocessed the 5' RACE reads with MiXCR, giving one entry per CDR3 protein. This table holds 200,000 to 250,000 distinct CDR3 sequences, approximately 15% found once. The specimen sequenced was PBMCs or a T cell subset sorted from them (not recorded which). The receptor source for this set is an adult woman who had mild COVID-19 (a few samples of this study predate the infection). Cell type and time point are not known.

This clonotype was picked up a small number of times. The gene calls are TRBV7-9 and TRBJ1-1; D is possibly TRBD1 (6 bases). The germline CDR1 and CDR2 sequences are SEHNR and FQNEAQ (reference sequence). CDR3 size: 14 residues. V shed 5 bases and J shed 4 bases, with 14 bases lying between them. The CDR3 is CASSEGGGATEAFF. Here the CDR3 DNA reads TGTGCCAGCAGCGAGGGTGGGGGCGCCACTGAAGCTTTCTTT. The whole variable domain, filled in from reference TRBV7-9 and TRBJ1-1, reads DTGVSQNPRHKITKRGQNVTFRCDPISEHNRLYWYRQTLGQGPEFLTYFQNEAQLEKSRLLSDRFSAERPKGSFSTLEIQRTEQGDSAMYLCASSEGGGATEAFFGQGTRLTVV.

There are a few counts of this clonotype. The chain recombines TRBV7-6 with TRBJ2-4; D gene ambiguous. The CDR3 covers 16 residues. Germline CDR1 is SGHVS and CDR2 is FNYEAQ. V lost 5 bases and J lost 0, with 14 bases in between. This chain's CDR3 is CASSPSPYSAKNIQYF. CDR3 sequence (DNA): TGTGCCAGCAGCCCAAGCCCATACTCAGCCAAAAACATTCAGTACTTC.

This sequence joins TRBV4-1 and TRBJ2-3; TRBD1 matches 8 bases. V lost 0 bases to trimming and J lost 1 base; unmatched junction nucleotides: 9. The CDR3 is 18 residues long. Per germline, CDR1 MGHRA and CDR2 YSYEKL. The CDR3, as DNA: TGCGCCAGCAGCCAAGATGCGTGGACAGGGTCGGGCACAGATACGCAGTATTTT. Protein product: CASSQDAWTGSGTDTQYF.

The chain carries TRBV5-1 and TRBJ2-5; 7 nucleotides agree with TRBD1. CDR1 SGHRS and CDR2 YFSETQ come from the germline V gene. There are 12 residues in the CDR3. V shed 4 bases, J shed 5 bases, and the junction held 2 bases outside the gene matches. CDR3 bases: TGCGCCAGCAGCACGACAGGGGAGACCCAGTACTTC. Translation gives CASSTTGETQYF.

CDR3: CASSPGGRTSEQFF. The CDR3, as DNA: TGTGCCAGCAGTCCCGGGGGACGGACAAGTGAGCAGTTCTTC. The chain links TRBV2 to TRBJ2-1, with D possibly matching TRBD2 (6 bases). The CDR3 is 14 residues long. V lost 5 bases, J lost 9 bases, and 17 bases lay in between. CDR1 and CDR2 from the germline V gene are SNHLY and FYNNEI.

This clonotype has a handful of counts. The chain couples TRBV7-2 to TRBJ1-2; TRBD1 might be the D (5 bases). V lost 0 bases and J 4 bases, leaving 18 bases between the germline ends. This CDR3 is 17 amino acids long. Germline V gene sequence: CDR1 SGHTA, CDR2 FQGNSA. The CDR3 bases are TGTGCCAGCAGCTTAGCGTATCCGAGTCAGGGTGGCTATGGCTACACCTTC. Translated: CASSLAYPSQGGYGYTF.

The gene calls are TRBV5-8 and TRBJ1-2; no clear D. Germline assignment: CDR1 SGHTS and CDR2 YDEGEE. V was cut by 7 bases and J by 1 base, with 20 bases left in between. CDR3 length: 16 amino acids. CDR3 residues: CASATGRSSFNYGYTF. CDR3 nucleotide sequence: TGTGCCAGCGCGACCGGACGGAGTAGCTTTAACTATGGCTACACCTTC.

This clonotype was recorded at least ten times. The rearrangement joins TRBV20-1 to TRBJ2-4, with TRBD1 as a possible D gene (6 bases). Germline V gene sequence: CDR1 DFQATT, CDR2 SNEGSKA (reference sequence). Trimming stripped 5 bases from V and 4 bases from J, with 15 bases between. The CDR3 contains 14 residues. CDR3 DNA sequence: TGCAGTGCTTATCCTGGGACAACTAAAAACATTCAGTACTTC. Encoded protein: CSAYPGTTKNIQYF.

This clonotype came up a few times. This sequence joins TRBV7-6 and TRBJ2-2; 8 bases are a match to TRBD2. The V gene's germline CDR1 is SGHVS and CDR2 FNYEAQ. This CDR3 contains 15 residues. V was pared by 5 bases and J by 4 bases, with 6 bases of the junction left unmatched. CDR3 bases: TGTGCCAGCAGCCCCGGGGGGGCCATCACCGGGGAGCTGTTTTTT. Translated, it gives CASSPGGAITGELFF.

The rearrangement uses TRBV7-2 and TRBJ2-5; TRBD1 matches 9 bases. CDR3 length: 15 residues. In germline, CDR1 is SGHTA, CDR2 FQGNSA. V shed 4 bases and J 6 bases; nucleotides not matched to a gene: 9. Here the CDR3 reads CASSSRWDRVKTQYF. CDR3 DNA sequence: TGTGCCAGCAGCTCACGCTGGGACAGGGTGAAGACCCAGTACTTC.

This clonotype appeared a few times. The chain employs TRBV5-4 and TRBJ2-1; D is possibly TRBD2 (6 bases). The V end was cut by 4 bases, the J end by 9 bases, with 23 bases between. Germline CDR1 SGHNT, CDR2 YYREEE (reference sequence). The CDR3 contains 16 residues. The DNA of the CDR3 is TGTGCCAGCAGCGCTGAACCGGGACTTACGCTAGGTGAGCAGTTCTTC. Its protein is CASSAEPGLTLGEQFF.

The chain carries TRBV5-1 and TRBJ2-7; D is perhaps TRBD1 (5 bases). The germline V gene has CDR1 SGHRS and CDR2 YFSETQ. Trimming cost V 4 bases and J 1 base, with 12 bases left between them. This CDR3 comprises 14 residues. CDR3 in amino acids: CASSRTPASYEQYF. The CDR3 DNA reads as TGCGCCAGCAGCCGGACACCCGCTTCCTACGAGCAGTACTTC. The full variable domain, completed using reference TRBV5-1 and TRBJ2-7, is KAGVTQTPRYLIKTRGQQVTLSCSPISGHRSVSWYQQTPGQGLQFLFEYFSETQRNKGNFPGRFSGRQFSNSRSEMNVSTLELGDSALYLCASSRTPASYEQYFGPGTRLTVT.

This clonotype was observed at least ten times. V usage is TRBV18 and J usage is TRBJ1-1, with D unresolved. From germline, CDR1 is KGHSH and CDR2 LQKENI. The CDR3 sequence is 13 residues long. Trimming removed 8 bases from V and 2 bases from J, with 12 bases in between. The CDR3 here is CASSPGSNTEAFF. The CDR3 coding sequence is TGTGCCAGCAGTCCCGGGTCTAACACTGAAGCTTTCTTT.

The chain uses TRBV14 and TRBJ2-7; 10 bases are shared with TRBD1. This CDR3 spans 17 amino acids. Germline trimming cut 0 bases from V and 3 bases from J; bases unmatched to any gene: 8. Germline CDR1 and CDR2: SGHDN and FVKESK. CDR3 protein: CASSQDPYWTGGYEQYF. The CDR3 nucleotides are TGTGCCAGCAGCCAAGATCCCTATTGGACAGGGGGCTACGAGCAGTACTTC. The full variable domain, with the rest looked up from reference TRBV14 and TRBJ2-7, is EAGVTQFPSHSVIEKGQTVTLRCDPISGHDNLYWYRRVMGKEIKFLLHFVKESKQDESGMPNNRFLAERTGGTYSTLKVQPAELEDSGVYFCASSQDPYWTGGYEQYFGPGTRLTVT.

The chain joins TRBV24-1 to TRBJ2-7, with 8 positions matching TRBD1. Germline trimming cut 2 bases from V and 2 bases from J; bases unmatched to any gene: 4. The CDR3 length is 15 residues. Germline CDR1 and CDR2: KGHDR and SFDVKD. The CDR3 DNA follows: TGTGCCACCAGTGATTCAGGGGGCGCGGCCTACGAGCAGTACTTC. It translates to CATSDSGGAAYEQYF.

This clonotype has more than one count but fewer than ten. The chain uses TRBV6-1 and TRBJ2-4; TRBD2 matches at 9 bases. This CDR3 is built from 14 residues. After removal of 5 bases from V and 6 bases from J, the junction contained 5 bases not matched to a gene. From germline, CDR1 is MNHNS and CDR2 SASEGT. CDR3 sequence (DNA): TGTGCCAGCAGTCCCCCTAGCGGGGTAAACATTCAGTACTTC. Translating gives CASSPPSGVNIQYF.

V is TRBV20-1 and J is TRBJ2-2, with D perhaps matching TRBD1 (5 bases). V lost 8 bases and J 0 bases, leaving 10 bases between the germline ends. Germline V gene lookup returns CDR1 DFQATT and CDR2 SNEGSKA (reference sequence). CDR3 length equals 13 residues. This CDR3 is CSSRASNTGELFF. The DNA of the CDR3 is TGCAGTTCCAGGGCCTCGAACACCGGGGAGCTGTTTTTT.

The J gene is TRBJ2-3, the V gene TRBV7-2; D is unresolved. Between the trimmed V and J ends, which lost 4 bases and 1 base, there was a span of 15 bases. CDR1 and CDR2 (germline): SGHTA, FQGNSA. The CDR3 extends over 16 amino acids. The CDR3, as DNA: TGTGCCAGCAGCTCCGCTGGGTCTATCCGCACAGATACGCAGTATTTT. As protein: CASSSAGSIRTDTQYF.

The sample holds a few counts of this clonotype. J is TRBJ2-6 and V is TRBV5-5, with D possibly matching TRBD2 (6 bases). V was shortened by 0 bases and J by 2 bases, with 12 bases between the two germline ends. The CDR3 is 17 residues long. Germline CDR1 is SGHKS and CDR2 is YYEKEE (reference sequence). CDR3: CASSLALGGTGANVLTF. For the CDR3, the DNA is TGTGCCAGCAGCTTGGCCCTTGGGGGGACTGGGGCCAACGTCCTGACTTTC.

The chain carries TRBV5-1 and TRBJ1-2; TRBD1 might be the D (5 bases). There are 12 residues in the CDR3. CDR1 and CDR2 (germline): SGHRS, YFSETQ. Trimming left V 0 bases short and J 8 bases short, with 8 bases between. This chain's CDR3 is CASSLVDSGYTF. CDR3 bases: TGCGCCAGCAGCTTGGTTGACAGCGGCTACACCTTC.

This clonotype appeared a few times. The rearrangement joins TRBV9 to TRBJ2-4, with 7 bases lining up with TRBD2. CDR1 is SGDLS, CDR2 YYNGEE, per germline. The V and J ends lost 4 bases and 6 bases, in that order; junction bases with no gene match: 10. The CDR3 contains 15 residues. The CDR3 is CASSLGTTSGNIQYF. CDR3 bases: TGTGCCAGCAGCCTTGGGACTACCAGCGGAAACATTCAGTACTTC. The full variable domain, in which reference TRBV9 and TRBJ2-4 provide the parts outside the CDR3, is DSGVTQTPKHLITATGQRVTLRCSPRSGDLSVYWYQQSLDQGLQFLIQYYNGEERAKGNILERFSAQQFPDLHSELNLSSLELGDSALYFCASSLGTTSGNIQYFGAGTRLSVL.

This clonotype was detected only a few times. This chain uses TRBV15 with TRBJ2-5, with D perhaps TRBD1 (6 bases). CDR1 is LNHNV, CDR2 YYDKDF, per germline (reference sequence). Trimming cost V 5 bases and J 4 bases, with 14 bases left between them. This CDR3 spans 14 amino acids. CDR3 sequence (DNA): TGTGCCACCAGCGCTCAGGGGCCGCGAGAGACCCAGTACTTC. Its protein product is CATSAQGPRETQYF.